Reported below is one TCR beta chain. By sample share, this clonotype is large (0.1 to 1%). Its antigen remains unidentified. No much larger clonotype is one base removed from it; base qualities were not supplied. The germline V gene specifies SGHVS as CDR1 and FNYEAQ as CDR2. Including the terminal cysteine and phenylalanine, the CDR3 comprises 13 residues. Only the CDR3 DNA stays, 39 bases, in frame from base 1. V lost 3 bases and J lost 5 bases, and the count of bases not matched to a germline gene is 1. The data originate from a study of tumor-infiltrating lymphocytes in oesophageal squamous cell carcinoma (TCRdb year 2016). The method was PCR. This sample was sequenced with an Illumina HiSeq 2000. The public sequencing data were trimmed at Q25 with fastp and processed into clonotypes with MiXCR by TCRdb, which kept only in-frame beta chains. Every distinct CDR3 protein forms one entry, paired with its most common genes and DNA. The sample has some 25,000 distinct CDR3 sequences on record, roughly 40% of them singletons. The top ten hold around a quarter of the sample.

Recombination linked TRBV7-6 to TRBJ2-1; 7 of the junction bases match TRBD1. The sample was esophageal tumor tissue. The TCR sequence derives from a male donor with esophageal squamous cell carcinoma. The CDR3 protein sequence reads: CASSFDRDNEQFF. The DNA reads TGTGCCAGCAGCTTCGACAGGGACAATGAGCAGTTCTTC.